Below, 16 T cell receptor beta chains from the same sample are listed, as sequenced in a study of response to subunit inactivated influenza vaccine. MiXCR, applied by TCRdb to the RT-PCR reads, yields one record per CDR3 protein. Here the sample spans about 500,000 distinct CDR3 sequences, 16% being singletons. The specimen was CD4+ T cells sorted from PBMCs, collected around 25 months after vaccination. The receptors shown here come from a man in his fifties or sixties who received an inactivated influenza vaccine.

This chain uses TRBV10-3 with TRBJ1-1, with a weak D call TRBD1 (6 bases). Germline CDR1 reads ENHRY; CDR2 reads SYGVKD. Trimming stripped 0 bases from V and 1 base from J, with 12 bases between. This CDR3 spans 16 amino acids. CDR3 loop: CAISESSGGANTEAFF. The DNA for the CDR3 is TGTGCCATCAGTGAGTCGAGCGGGGGCGCGAACACTGAAGCTTTCTTT.

This clonotype has just a few counts. The CDR3 region is CASSQAFSIAGGKKGEQFF. The CDR3 DNA sequence: TGTGCCAGCAGCCAAGCCTTTTCAATAGCGGGAGGGAAGAAGGGTGAGCAGTTCTTC. The rearrangement links TRBV4-2 to TRBJ2-1, with 11 nucleotides matching TRBD2. Germline V lookup: CDR1 LGHNA, CDR2 YNFKEQ. This CDR3 has 19 amino acids. V trimming: 1 base; J trimming: 9 bases; junction bases outside the gene matches: 17.

This clonotype came up a few times. This chain connects TRBV6-2 or TRBV6-3 to TRBJ1-2; D may be TRBD1 (6 bases). Germline V gives CDR1 MNHEY, CDR2 SVGEGT. V lost 2 bases to trimming and J lost 8 bases, with 18 bases between them. The CDR3 loop spans 15 amino acids. Here the CDR3 DNA reads TGTGCCAGCAGTTACCTCGAAGGGGGGGCGCGAGGCTACACCTTC. It codes for CASSYLEGGARGYTF.

The sample holds many counts of this clonotype. One end of the junction fails to match germline, which may point to a read error. The chain joins TRBV5-1 to TRBJ1-1, with 7 nucleotides matching TRBD1. The CDR3 spans 14 residues. Germline CDR1 is SGHRS and CDR2 is YFSETQ. The CDR3 DNA is TGTGCCAGCAGTACCGGGACAGCGAACACTGAAGCTTTCTTT. Translating gives CASSTGTANTEAFF. Full variable domain (outside the CDR3, taken from reference TRBV5-1 and TRBJ1-1): KAGVTQTPRYLIKTRGQQVTLSCSPISGHRSVSWYQQTPGQGLQFLFEYFSETQRNKGNFPGRFSGRQFSNSRSEMNVSTLELGDSALYLCASSTGTANTEAFFGQGTRLTVV.

The V gene is TRBV28, the J gene TRBJ2-7; a possible D gene is TRBD2 (5 bases). The germline V gene encodes CDR1 MDHEN and CDR2 SYDVKM. Trimming removed 7 bases from V and 0 bases from J, with 10 bases in between. The CDR3 loop spans 13 amino acids. The CDR3 spells CASTPGFSYEQYF. The CDR3 nucleotides are TGTGCCAGCACCCCGGGGTTCTCCTACGAGCAGTACTTC.

This clonotype was seen only once. This chain links TRBV7-9 with TRBJ2-1; 7 positions agree with TRBD2. CDR3 length: 14 residues. Germline V gene sequence: CDR1 SEHNR, CDR2 FQNEAQ (reference sequence). Losses at the gene ends were 5 bases for V and 6 bases for J; bases not matched to a gene: 7. The CDR3 bases are TGTGCCAGCAGCCAACAACCTAGCGGCAATGAGCAGTTCTTC. Protein sequence: CASSQQPSGNEQFF.

This clonotype has a handful of counts. V gene TRBV7-2 combines with J gene TRBJ1-2, with a tentative D call TRBD1 (6 bases). V lost 6 bases and J lost 6, with 17 bases in between. Germline values: CDR1 SGHTA, CDR2 FQGNSA. The CDR3 loop spans 14 amino acids. CDR3 bases: TGTGCCAGCAGTTACTCAAGGGGGTCCCATGGCTACACCTTC. Its protein is CASSYSRGSHGYTF.

This clonotype turned up a few times. The V and J genes are TRBV3-1 and TRBJ2-1, with D tentatively TRBD2 (6 bases). The ends were cut back, 1 base at V and 10 bases at J, with 11 bases in the middle. CDR1 is LGHDT, CDR2 YNNKEL, per germline (reference sequence). The CDR3 covers 13 residues. The CDR3 DNA is TGTGCCAGCAGCCAAGCCCGTCTAGCGGAGCAGTTCTTC. It encodes CASSQARLAEQFF.

J is TRBJ2-5 and V is TRBV7-9; no definite D call. The CDR3 loop spans 11 amino acids. Germline V lookup: CDR1 SEHNR, CDR2 FQNEAQ (reference sequence). V was shortened by 8 bases and J by 9 bases, with 13 bases between the two germline ends. For the CDR3, the DNA is TGTGCCAGCGGCCCCGAGGTTGCCCAGTACTTC. Protein: CASGPEVAQYF.

The CDR3 DNA follows: TGTGCCAGCTTGACGGGGAGCGGGAGTATGAATGAGCAGTTCTTC. Translated: CASLTGSGSMNEQFF. The rearrangement links TRBV11-2 to TRBJ2-1, with 8 bases identical to TRBD2. Germline CDR1 is SGHAT and CDR2 is FQNNGV. This CDR3 spans 15 amino acids. V was pared by 8 bases and J by 7 bases, with 13 bases of the junction left unmatched.

This clonotype was observed a handful of times. The genes are TRBV5-1 and TRBJ2-2, with D perhaps TRBD1 (5 bases). Trimming took 4 bases from V and 2 from J, leaving 15 bases between them. The CDR3 sequence is 16 residues long. The germline V gene has CDR1 SGHRS and CDR2 YFSETQ. The CDR3 spells CASSPVAQGNTGELFF. DNA for the CDR3: TGCGCCAGCAGCCCAGTCGCTCAGGGTAACACCGGGGAGCTGTTTTTT.

The chain joins TRBV7-2 to TRBJ2-7; 8 bases are a match to TRBD2. V dropped 5 bases and J dropped 4; count of bases not matched to a gene: 10. The CDR3 totals 15 residues. Per the germline V gene, CDR1 is SGHTA and CDR2 is FQGNSA. The CDR3 region has the DNA TGTGCCAGCAGCCCCACTAGCGGAAAGGAGTACGAGCAGTACTTC. Residues: CASSPTSGKEYEQYF. Full variable domain (remainder filled in from reference TRBV7-2 and TRBJ2-7): GAGVSQSPSNKVTEKGKDVELRCDPISGHTALYWYRQSLGQGLEFLIYFQGNSAPDKSGLPSDRFSAERTGGSVSTLTIQRTQQEDSAVYLCASSPTSGKEYEQYFGPGTRLTVT.

The CDR3, as DNA: TGTGCCAGCAGCCGATTGCAGGGCCATGAGCAGTTCTTC. Amino acid sequence: CASSRLQGHEQFF. This rearrangement joins TRBV6-1 to TRBJ2-1; a possible D gene is TRBD1 (5 bases). V was clipped by 6 bases and J by 8 bases, with 14 bases between them. The CDR3 covers 13 residues. The V gene's germline CDR1 is MNHNS and CDR2 SASEGT.

This clonotype showed up just a few times. The chain employs TRBV11-1 and TRBJ2-1; 10 bases agree with TRBD2. Germline loops: CDR1 SGHAT, CDR2 FQDESV (reference sequence). Trimming removed 5 bases from V and 0 bases from J; junction bases left unmatched: 16. The CDR3 runs to 20 residues. CDR3 in DNA: TGTGCCAGCAGCGGGGGGAAGCTAGCGGGAGCGATTTCCTCCTACAATGAGCAGTTCTTC. It codes for CASSGGKLAGAISSYNEQFF.

The chain joins TRBV7-2 to TRBJ2-2; D call uncertain. The CDR3 covers 13 residues. Trimming shortened V by 5 bases and J by 6 bases, and 10 bases separated the two germline ends. Germline lookup yields CDR1 SGHTA and CDR2 FQGNSA. The CDR3 spells CASSPGWAGELFF. As DNA, the CDR3 is TGTGCCAGCAGCCCAGGATGGGCCGGGGAGCTGTTTTTT.

This clonotype appeared a few times. The V and J genes are TRBV5-8 and TRBJ2-1; D perhaps matches TRBD1 (6 bases). The CDR3 is 16 residues long. Trimming left V 2 bases short and J 1 base short, with 13 bases between. Germline CDR1 SGHTS, CDR2 YDEGEE. The CDR3 nucleotides read TGTGCCAGCAGCTTCTTACAGGGCACATCCTACAATGAGCAGTTCTTC. Protein product: CASSFLQGTSYNEQFF.